The clone carrying this T cell receptor (beta chain) was observed a handful of times. Its antigen is not known. The data are from a study of cytomegalovirus exposure and HLA in healthy donors. Whole-study results and caveats: Later on, analysis showed that most CMV-associated TCR beta chains appeared to be HLA-restricted. CMV serostatus stood as the only immune exposure information on hand. Later work showed greater clonal expansion in HLA-associated TCR beta chains than in equally common others.

Use of 60 Vbeta and 13 Jbeta primers characterized the PCR. Using immunoSEQ multiplex PCR, the repertoire was profiled, and TCRdb retains in-frame clones only, with some absent. The table has 110,000 to 150,000 clones, roughly 77% seen once; the top ten hold about 3.5%. The CDR3 sequence is 14 residues long. The V end was cut by 5 bases, the J end by 4 bases, with 14 bases between. Germline V gene lookup returns CDR1 MNHNS and CDR2 SASEGT. The chain employs TRBV6-1 and TRBJ1-2; tentatively, D is TRBD1 (5 bases). The sequencing input was PBMCs. The receptor's source is a middle-aged man in good health and CMV-seronegative. The CDR3 DNA sequence: TGTGCCAGCAGTAGGGAGGGACTAAGCTATGGCTACACCTTC. Residues: CASSREGLSYGYTF.